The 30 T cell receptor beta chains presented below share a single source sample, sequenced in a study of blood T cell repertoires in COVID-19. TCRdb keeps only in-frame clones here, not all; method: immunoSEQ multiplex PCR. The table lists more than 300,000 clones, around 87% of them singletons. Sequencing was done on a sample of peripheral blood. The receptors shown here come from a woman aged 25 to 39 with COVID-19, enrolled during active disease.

The CDR3 bases are TGTGCCAGCAGGCGGGGACAGGGGGCTTCACCCCTCCACTTT. Translated, it gives CASRRGQGASPLHF. V gene TRBV6-5 combines with J gene TRBJ1-6, with 12 bases identical to TRBD1. The CDR3 runs to 14 residues. Germline-derived CDR1 and CDR2 are MNHEY and SVGAGI. The junction had 3 bases not matched to a gene; V was cut back by 6 bases and J by 9 bases.

The CDR3 region has the DNA TGTGCCAGCAGCTCAGGGACTAGCGGTTATTCCACAAGAACGCAGTATTTT. Encoded protein: CASSSGTSGYSTRTQYF. This sequence joins TRBV7-8 and TRBJ2-3, with 11 positions matching TRBD2. The trim removed 4 bases at V and 9 bases at J, leaving 15 bases unmatched. This CDR3 has 17 amino acids. The V gene's germline CDR1 is SGHVS and CDR2 FQNEAQ.

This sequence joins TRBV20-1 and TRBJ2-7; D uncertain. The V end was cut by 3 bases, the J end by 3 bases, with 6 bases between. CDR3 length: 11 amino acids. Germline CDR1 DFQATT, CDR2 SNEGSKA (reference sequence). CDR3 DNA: TGCAGTGCTAGTACCGGCTACGAGCAGTACTTC. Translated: CSASTGYEQYF.

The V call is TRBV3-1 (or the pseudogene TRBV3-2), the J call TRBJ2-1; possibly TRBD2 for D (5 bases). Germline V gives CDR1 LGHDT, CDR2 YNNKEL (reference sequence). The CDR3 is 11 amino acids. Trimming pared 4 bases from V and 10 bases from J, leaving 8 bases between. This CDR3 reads CASSLQREQFF. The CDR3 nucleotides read TGTGCCAGCAGCCTCCAGCGGGAGCAGTTCTTC.

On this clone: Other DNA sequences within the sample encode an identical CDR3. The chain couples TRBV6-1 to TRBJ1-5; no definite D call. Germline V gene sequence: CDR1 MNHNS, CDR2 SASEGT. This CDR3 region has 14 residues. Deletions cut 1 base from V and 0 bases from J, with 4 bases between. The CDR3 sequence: CASSEGSSNQPQHF. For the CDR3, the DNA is TGTGCCAGCAGTGAAGGCAGTAGCAATCAGCCCCAGCATTTT.

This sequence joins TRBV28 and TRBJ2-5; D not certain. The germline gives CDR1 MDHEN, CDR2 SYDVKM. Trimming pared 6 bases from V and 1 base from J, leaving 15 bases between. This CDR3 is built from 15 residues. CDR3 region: CASSPAQRGQETQYF. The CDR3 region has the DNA TGTGCCAGCAGCCCGGCTCAGCGCGGCCAAGAGACCCAGTACTTC.

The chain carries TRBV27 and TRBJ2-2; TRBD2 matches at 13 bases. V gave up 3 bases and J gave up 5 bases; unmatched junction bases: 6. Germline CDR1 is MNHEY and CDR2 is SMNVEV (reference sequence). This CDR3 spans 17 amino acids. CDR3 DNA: TGTGCCAGCAGTTTGACTAGCGGGAGGTCGTATACCGGGGAGCTGTTTTTT. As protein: CASSLTSGRSYTGELFF.

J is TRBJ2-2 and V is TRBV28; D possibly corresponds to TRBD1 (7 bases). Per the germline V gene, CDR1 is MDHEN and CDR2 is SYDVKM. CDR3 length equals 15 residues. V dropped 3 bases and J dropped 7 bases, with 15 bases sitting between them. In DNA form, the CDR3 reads TGTGCCAGCAGTTTGAGGGCAGGGGGGATCGGGGAGCTGTTTTTT. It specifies CASSLRAGGIGELFF.

The CDR3 reads CASSPGLVYEQYF. CDR3 nucleotides: TGTGCCAGCAGCCCGGGACTAGTCTACGAGCAGTACTTC. This chain links TRBV11-2 with TRBJ2-7; TRBD2 matches 8 bases. V was clipped by 5 bases and J by 3 bases; unmatched bases: 3. The CDR3 extends over 13 amino acids. The germline V gene encodes CDR1 SGHAT and CDR2 FQNNGV. The whole variable domain, filled in from reference TRBV11-2 and TRBJ2-7, reads EAGVAQSPRYKIIEKRQSVAFWCNPISGHATLYWYQQILGQGPKLLIQFQNNGVVDDSQLPKDRFSAERLKGVDSTLKIQPAKLEDSAVYLCASSPGLVYEQYFGPGTRLTVT.

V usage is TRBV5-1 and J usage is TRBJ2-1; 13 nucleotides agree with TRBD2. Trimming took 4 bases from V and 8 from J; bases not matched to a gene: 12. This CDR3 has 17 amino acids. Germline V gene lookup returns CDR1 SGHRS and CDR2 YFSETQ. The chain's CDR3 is CASSPSGLAGELDEQFF. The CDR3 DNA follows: TGCGCCAGCAGCCCCAGCGGACTAGCGGGAGAACTCGATGAGCAGTTCTTC.

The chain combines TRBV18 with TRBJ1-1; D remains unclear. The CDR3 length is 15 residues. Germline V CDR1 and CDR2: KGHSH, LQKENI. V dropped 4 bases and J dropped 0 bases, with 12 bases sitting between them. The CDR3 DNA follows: TGTGCCAGCTCACGCCGCGGACTGTTGAACACTGAAGCTTTCTTT. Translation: CASSRRGLLNTEAFF.

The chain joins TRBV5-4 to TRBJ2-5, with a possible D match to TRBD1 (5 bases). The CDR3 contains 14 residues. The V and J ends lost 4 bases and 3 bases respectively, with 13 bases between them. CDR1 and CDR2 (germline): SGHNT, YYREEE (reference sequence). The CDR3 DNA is TGTGCCAGCAGCACCAGACAGACAGAAGAGACCCAGTACTTC. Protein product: CASSTRQTEETQYF.

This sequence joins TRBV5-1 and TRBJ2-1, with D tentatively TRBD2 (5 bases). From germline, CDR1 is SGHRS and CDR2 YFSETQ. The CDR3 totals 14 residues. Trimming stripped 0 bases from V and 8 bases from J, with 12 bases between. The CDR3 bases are TGCGCCAGCAGCTTGGCGGTGGGGAGCGATGAGCAGTTCTTC. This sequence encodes CASSLAVGSDEQFF.

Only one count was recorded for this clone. CDR3 loop: CASSGTSGSHEQYF. In nucleotides, the CDR3 is TGCGCCAGCAGTGGAACTAGCGGGAGTCATGAGCAGTACTTC. This chain joins TRBV10-1 and TRBJ2-7, with 11 bases that match TRBD2. This CDR3 has 14 residues. V was clipped by 4 bases and J by 7 bases; unmatched bases: 6. Germline CDR1 reads WNHNN; CDR2 reads SYGVQD (reference sequence).

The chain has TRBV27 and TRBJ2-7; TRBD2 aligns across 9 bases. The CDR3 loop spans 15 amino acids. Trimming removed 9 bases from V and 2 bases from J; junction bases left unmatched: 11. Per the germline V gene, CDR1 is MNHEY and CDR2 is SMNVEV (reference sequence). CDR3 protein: CASCRTSGLPYEQYF. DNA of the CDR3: TGTGCCAGTTGCCGCACTAGCGGGTTACCCTACGAGCAGTACTTC.

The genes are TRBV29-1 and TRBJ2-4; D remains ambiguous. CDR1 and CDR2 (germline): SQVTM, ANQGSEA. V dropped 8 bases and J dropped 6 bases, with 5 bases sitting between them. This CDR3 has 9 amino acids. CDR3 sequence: CSWLNIQYF. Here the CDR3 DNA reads TGCAGCTGGCTAAACATTCAGTACTTC.

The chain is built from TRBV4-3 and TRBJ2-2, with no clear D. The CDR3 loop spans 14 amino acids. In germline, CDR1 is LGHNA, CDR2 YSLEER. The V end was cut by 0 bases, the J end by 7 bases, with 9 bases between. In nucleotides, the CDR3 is TGCGCCAGCAGCCAAGATTCGGGTGGCGGGGAGCTGTTTTTT. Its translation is CASSQDSGGGELFF.

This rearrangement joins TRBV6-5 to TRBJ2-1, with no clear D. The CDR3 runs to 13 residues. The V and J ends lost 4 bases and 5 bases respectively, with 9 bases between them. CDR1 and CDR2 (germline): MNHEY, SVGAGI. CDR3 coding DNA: TGTGCCAGCAGTTGGAGCCGCGACAATGAGCAGTTCTTC. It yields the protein CASSWSRDNEQFF.

This CDR3 is CASSQAPDGADTQYF. In nucleotides, the CDR3 is TGCGCCAGCAGCCAAGCCCCCGACGGAGCAGATACGCAGTATTTT. The V gene is TRBV4-1, the J gene TRBJ2-3; D unclear. The V and J ends lost 1 base and 4 bases respectively, with 12 bases between them. Per germline, CDR1 MGHRA and CDR2 YSYEKL. The CDR3 has 15 residues.

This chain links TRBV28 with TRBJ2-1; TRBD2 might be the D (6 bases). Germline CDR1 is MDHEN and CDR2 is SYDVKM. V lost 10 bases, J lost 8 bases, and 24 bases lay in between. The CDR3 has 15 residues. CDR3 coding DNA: TGTGCCACCAGGAGTAGCGGCACCTACGCCGATGAGCAGTTCTTC. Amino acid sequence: CATRSSGTYADEQFF. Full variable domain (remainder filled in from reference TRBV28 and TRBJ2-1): DVKVTQSSRYLVKRTGEKVFLECVQDMDHENMFWYRQDPGLGLRLIYFSYDVKMKEKGDIPEGYSVSREKKERFSLILESASTNQTSMYLCATRSSGTYADEQFFGPGTRLTVL.

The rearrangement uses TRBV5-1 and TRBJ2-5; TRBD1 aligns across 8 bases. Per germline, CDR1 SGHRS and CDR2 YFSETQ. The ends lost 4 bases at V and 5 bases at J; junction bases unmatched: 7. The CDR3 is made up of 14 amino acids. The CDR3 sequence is CASSPTGVRETQYF. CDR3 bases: TGCGCCAGCAGCCCGACAGGGGTTAGGGAGACCCAGTACTTC. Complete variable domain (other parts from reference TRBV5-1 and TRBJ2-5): KAGVTQTPRYLIKTRGQQVTLSCSPISGHRSVSWYQQTPGQGLQFLFEYFSETQRNKGNFPGRFSGRQFSNSRSEMNVSTLELGDSALYLCASSPTGVRETQYFGPGTRLLVL.

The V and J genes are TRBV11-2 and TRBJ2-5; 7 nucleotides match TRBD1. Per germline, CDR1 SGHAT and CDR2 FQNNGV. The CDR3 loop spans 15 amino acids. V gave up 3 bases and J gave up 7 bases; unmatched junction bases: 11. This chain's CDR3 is CASSFLQGRAGTQYF. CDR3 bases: TGTGCCAGCAGCTTCCTACAGGGGCGGGCTGGGACCCAGTACTTC.

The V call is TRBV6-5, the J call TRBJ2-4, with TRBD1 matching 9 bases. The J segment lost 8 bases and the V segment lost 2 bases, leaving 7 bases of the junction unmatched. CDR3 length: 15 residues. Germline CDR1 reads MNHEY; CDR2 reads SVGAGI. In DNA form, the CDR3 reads TGTGCCAGCAGTTACAGGGGACAGGGCATGGACATTCAGTACTTC. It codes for CASSYRGQGMDIQYF.

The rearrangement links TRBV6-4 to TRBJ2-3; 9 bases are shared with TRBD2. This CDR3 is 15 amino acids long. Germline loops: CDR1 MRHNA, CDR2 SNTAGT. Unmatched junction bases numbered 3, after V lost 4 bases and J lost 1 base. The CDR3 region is CASSASGAGTDTQYF. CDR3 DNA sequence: TGTGCCAGCAGTGCTAGCGGGGCAGGCACAGATACGCAGTATTTT.

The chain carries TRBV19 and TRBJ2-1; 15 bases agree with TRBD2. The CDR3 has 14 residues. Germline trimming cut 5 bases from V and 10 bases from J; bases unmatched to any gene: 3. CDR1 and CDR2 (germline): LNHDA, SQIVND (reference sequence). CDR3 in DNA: TGTGCCAGTAGTTTCGGGACTAGCGGGGGGGAGCAGTTCTTC. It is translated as CASSFGTSGGEQFF.

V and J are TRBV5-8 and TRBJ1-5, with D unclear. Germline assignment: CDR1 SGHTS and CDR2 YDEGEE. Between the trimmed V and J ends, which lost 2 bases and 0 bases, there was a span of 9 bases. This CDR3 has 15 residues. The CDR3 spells CASSLPGASNQPQHF. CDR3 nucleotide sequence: TGTGCCAGCAGCTTACCGGGAGCTAGCAATCAGCCCCAGCATTTT.

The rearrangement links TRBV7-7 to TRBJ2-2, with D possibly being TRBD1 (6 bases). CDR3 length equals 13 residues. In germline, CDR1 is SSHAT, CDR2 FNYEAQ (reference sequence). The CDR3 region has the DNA TGTGCTAGCTCGGAGAGGGGGACCGGGGAGCTGTTTTTT. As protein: CASSERGTGELFF. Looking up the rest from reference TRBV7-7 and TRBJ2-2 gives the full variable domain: GAGVSQSPRYKVTKRGQDVTLRCDPISSHATLYWYQQALGQGPEFLTYFNYEAQPDKSGLPSDRFSAERPEGSISTLTIQRTEQRDSAMYRCASSERGTGELFFGEGSRLTVL.

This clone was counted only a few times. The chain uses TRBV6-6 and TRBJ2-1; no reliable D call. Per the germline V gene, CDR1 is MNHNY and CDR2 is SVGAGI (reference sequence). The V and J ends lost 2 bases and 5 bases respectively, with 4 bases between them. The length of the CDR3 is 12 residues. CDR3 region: CASSYRDNEQFF. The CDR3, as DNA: TGTGCCAGCAGTTACCGCGACAATGAGCAGTTCTTC.

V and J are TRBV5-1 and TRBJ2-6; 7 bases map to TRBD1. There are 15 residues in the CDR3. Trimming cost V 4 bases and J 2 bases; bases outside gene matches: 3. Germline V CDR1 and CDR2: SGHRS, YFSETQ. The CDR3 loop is CASSGTGAGANVLTF. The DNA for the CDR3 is TGCGCCAGCAGCGGCACAGGGGCTGGGGCCAACGTCCTGACTTTC. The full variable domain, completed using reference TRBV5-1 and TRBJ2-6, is KAGVTQTPRYLIKTRGQQVTLSCSPISGHRSVSWYQQTPGQGLQFLFEYFSETQRNKGNFPGRFSGRQFSNSRSEMNVSTLELGDSALYLCASSGTGAGANVLTFGAGSRLTVL.

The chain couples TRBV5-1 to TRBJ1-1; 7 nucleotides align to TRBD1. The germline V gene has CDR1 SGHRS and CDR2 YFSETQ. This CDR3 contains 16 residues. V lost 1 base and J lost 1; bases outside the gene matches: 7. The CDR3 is CASSLIAAGGNTEAFF. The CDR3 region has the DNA TGCGCCAGCAGCTTGATCGCGGCAGGGGGGAACACTGAAGCTTTCTTT.